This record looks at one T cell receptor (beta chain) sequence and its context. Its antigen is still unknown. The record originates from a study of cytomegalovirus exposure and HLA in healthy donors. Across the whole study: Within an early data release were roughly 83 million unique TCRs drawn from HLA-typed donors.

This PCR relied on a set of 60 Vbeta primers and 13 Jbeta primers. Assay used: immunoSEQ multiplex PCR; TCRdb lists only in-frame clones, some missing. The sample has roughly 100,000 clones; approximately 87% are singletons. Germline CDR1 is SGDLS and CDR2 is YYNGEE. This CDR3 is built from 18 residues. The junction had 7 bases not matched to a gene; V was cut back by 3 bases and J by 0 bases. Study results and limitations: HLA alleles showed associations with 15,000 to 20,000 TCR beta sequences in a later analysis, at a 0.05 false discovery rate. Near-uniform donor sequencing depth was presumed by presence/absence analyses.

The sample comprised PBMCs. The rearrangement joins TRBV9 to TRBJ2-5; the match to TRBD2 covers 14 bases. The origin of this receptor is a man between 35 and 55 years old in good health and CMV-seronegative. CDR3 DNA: TGTGCCAGCAGCGAAGGGACTAGCGGGGGAGTGTACCAAGAGACCCAGTACTTC. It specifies CASSEGTSGGVYQETQYF.